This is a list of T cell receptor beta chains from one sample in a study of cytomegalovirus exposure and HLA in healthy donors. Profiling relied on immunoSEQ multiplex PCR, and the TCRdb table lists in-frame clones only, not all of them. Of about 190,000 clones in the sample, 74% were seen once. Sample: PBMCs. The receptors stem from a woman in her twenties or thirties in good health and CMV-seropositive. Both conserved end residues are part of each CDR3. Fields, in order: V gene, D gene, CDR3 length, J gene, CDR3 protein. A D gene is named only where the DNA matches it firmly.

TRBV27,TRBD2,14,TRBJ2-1,CASSPLAAYNEQFF
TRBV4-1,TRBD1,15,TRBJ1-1,CASSHGTGGNPEAFF
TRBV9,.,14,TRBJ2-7,CASSPGLITYEQYF
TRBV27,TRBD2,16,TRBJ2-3,CASSPRLAEGTDTQYF
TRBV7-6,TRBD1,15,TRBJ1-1,CASSLGGTGTTEAFF
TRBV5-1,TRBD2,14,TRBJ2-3,CASTQREGQDTQYF
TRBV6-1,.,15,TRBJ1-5,CASGAASRSNQPQHF
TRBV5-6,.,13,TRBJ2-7,CASSLALSYEQYF
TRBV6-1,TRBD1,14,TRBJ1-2,CASSPTGKGYGYTF
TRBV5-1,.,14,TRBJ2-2,CASSFIQDTGELFF
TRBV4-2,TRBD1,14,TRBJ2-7,CASSQPTGDYEQYF
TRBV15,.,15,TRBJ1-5,CATSRVQGIAQPQHF
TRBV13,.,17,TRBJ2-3,CASSFNPRGSKLDTQYF
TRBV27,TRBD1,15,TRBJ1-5,CASSPSGQGTQPQHF
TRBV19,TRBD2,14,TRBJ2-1,CASSIAGGPNEQFF